These 10 T cell receptor beta chains originate from one sample sequenced in a study of blood T cell repertoires in COVID-19. This table comes from immunoSEQ multiplex PCR, and its TCRdb copy is limited to in-frame clones, with some not included. The data contain around 280,000 clones, around nine tenths of them singletons. The sequenced sample consisted of PBMCs or T cells enriched from blood (not recorded which). Receptors originate from a middle-aged woman who had recovered from COVID-19.

This clone was seen just once. The rearrangement links TRBV6-1 to TRBJ1-5; a possible D gene is TRBD1 (5 bases). The CDR3 consists of 14 residues. The V end was cut by 3 bases, the J end by 7 bases, with 13 bases between. Germline V gives CDR1 MNHNS, CDR2 SASEGT. DNA of the CDR3: TGTGCCAGCAGTGAGTTCGCAGGGATCCAGCCCCAGCATTTT. Translating gives CASSEFAGIQPQHF.

V is TRBV7-2 and J is TRBJ1-1; possibly TRBD1 for D (5 bases). Germline loops: CDR1 SGHTA, CDR2 FQGNSA. V gave up 1 base and J gave up 10 bases, with 10 bases separating them. The CDR3 covers 12 residues. The CDR3: CASSLVGRGAFF. Written as DNA, the CDR3 is TGTGCCAGCAGCTTAGTGGGGCGGGGAGCTTTCTTT.

The genes are TRBV19 and TRBJ1-2; the match to TRBD1 covers 12 bases. This CDR3 has 15 residues. Looked up from germline, CDR1 is LNHDA and CDR2 is SQIVND (reference sequence). The junction had 8 bases not matched to a gene; V was cut back by 5 bases and J by 7 bases. This CDR3 reads CASSLPGQGASGYTF. The CDR3 nucleotides read TGTGCCAGTAGTCTGCCGGGACAGGGGGCTAGTGGCTACACCTTC.

The chain employs TRBV30 and TRBJ1-5; D unclear. Germline V gives CDR1 GTSNPN, CDR2 SVGIG (reference sequence). Trimming removed 0 bases from V and 3 bases from J, with 6 bases in between. The CDR3 has 13 residues. The CDR3 loop is CAWSVGLNQPQHF. For the CDR3, the DNA is TGTGCCTGGAGTGTCGGACTCAATCAGCCCCAGCATTTT.

As DNA, the CDR3 is TGTGCCACCAGATCGGAGACCCAGTACTTC. The encoded protein is CATRSETQYF. The J gene is TRBJ2-5, the V gene TRBV24-1; D is unclear. V lost 7 bases and J 5 bases, leaving 4 bases between the germline ends. Germline loops: CDR1 KGHDR, CDR2 SFDVKD. CDR3 length: 10 amino acids.

This clone was seen more than once but under ten times. The same CDR3 is also encoded by other DNA sequences in this sample. This chain links TRBV28 with TRBJ1-5, with D tentatively TRBD1 (6 bases). Germline lookup yields CDR1 MDHEN and CDR2 SYDVKM. V was shortened by 6 bases and J by 6 bases, with 12 bases between the two germline ends. This CDR3 spans 13 amino acids. CDR3 nucleotides: TGTGCCAGCAGGCTGCAGGGGAGTCAGCCCCAGCATTTT. Translation: CASRLQGSQPQHF.

The chain recombines TRBV7-2 with TRBJ1-2; no clear D. This CDR3 spans 13 amino acids. Per germline, CDR1 SGHTA and CDR2 FQGNSA. V was cut by 2 bases and J by 4 bases, with 8 bases left in between. In nucleotides, the CDR3 is TGTGCCAGCAGCTTATCCTCGTCCTATGGCTACACCTTC. Translation: CASSLSSSYGYTF.

CDR3 region: CATSDSRQGVNQPQHF. CDR3 nucleotide sequence: TGTGCCACCAGTGATTCCCGGCAGGGGGTAAATCAGCCCCAGCATTTT. V gene TRBV24-1 combines with J gene TRBJ1-5; 7 bases line up with TRBD1. CDR1 is KGHDR, CDR2 SFDVKD, per germline. V trimming: 2 bases; J trimming: 4 bases; junction bases outside the gene matches: 7. The CDR3 spans 16 residues.

This chain links TRBV7-9 with TRBJ2-7; D is ambiguous. Trimming pared 5 bases from V and 0 bases from J, leaving 11 bases between. CDR1 is SEHNR and CDR2 is FQNEAQ in the germline V gene (reference sequence). This CDR3 has 14 amino acids. As DNA, the CDR3 is TGTGCCAGCAGCGGTGACAAGAGCTCCTACGAGCAGTACTTC. Its translation is CASSGDKSSYEQYF.

The CDR3 coding sequence is TGTGCCAGCAGAAATCAGGGGATTTCAAGTGAAGCTTTCTTT. This codes for CASRNQGISSEAFF. J is TRBJ1-1 and V is TRBV28; the D gene is possibly TRBD1 (6 bases). Per germline, CDR1 MDHEN and CDR2 SYDVKM. The germline V and J ends were trimmed by 6 bases and 7 bases, with 18 bases remaining between them. The CDR3 runs 14 residues.